A single sample gave rise to the 2 T cell receptor beta chains below, sequenced in a study of post-analysis software for immune sequencing data. Unique molecular identifiers had been added to the TCR beta cDNA libraries. TCRdb recomputed calls from the PCR reads with MiXCR, one row per CDR3 protein. The table lists approximately 630,000 distinct CDR3 sequences, 59% of them singletons. Study-wide points: A handful of TRBV segments were significantly more frequent in patients than in controls. TRBV5-6, TRBV5-1 and TRBV20-1 were among these segments.

Their recognized antigens are unknown. Sequenced material: blood. Every receptor here comes from a girl aged 2-10 years with multiple sclerosis.

The J gene is TRBJ1-2, the V gene TRBV7-9; 8 bases match TRBD1. This CDR3 has 16 residues. V shed 6 bases and J 0 bases; nucleotides not matched to a gene: 9. Germline V gene data show CDR1 as SEHNR and CDR2 as FQNEAQ (reference sequence). The CDR3 DNA follows: TGTGCCAGCAGGCCGACAGGGGCCCCGCCTAACTATGGCTACACCTTC. Amino acid sequence: CASRPTGAPPNYGYTF.

The CDR3 loop is CAISEVSGSIAEAFF. In nucleotides, the CDR3 is TGTGCCATCAGTGAAGTCTCAGGGTCAATCGCTGAAGCTTTCTTT. This chain joins TRBV10-3 and TRBJ1-1, with a possible D match to TRBD1 (5 bases). The CDR3 runs 15 residues. V was cut by 3 bases and J by 6 bases, with 17 bases left in between. The germline V gene has CDR1 ENHRY and CDR2 SYGVKD.